This T cell receptor beta chain stems from a study of cytomegalovirus exposure and HLA in healthy donors. General study points: In a later analysis, most CMV-associated TCR beta chains appeared HLA-restricted. The study listed 150 to 200 cytomegalovirus-associated TCR beta chains.

Trimming took off 3 bases at V and 1 base at J, with 18 bases between the two ends. CDR3 length equals 17 residues. Germline CDR1 is LNHDA and CDR2 is SQIVND (reference sequence). Amplification used 60 Vbeta primers and 13 Jbeta primers. Sequencing was performed with immunoSEQ multiplex PCR; in TCRdb, only in-frame clones are kept and a portion is missing. Its table lists roughly 150,000 clones. A word on this clone: Its antigen remains unknown.

The receptor was isolated from a woman between 50 and 59 years old in good health and CMV-seronegative. Specimen: PBMCs. The V and J genes are TRBV19 and TRBJ1-1, with D possibly TRBD1 on 6 matching bases. The CDR3 nucleotides are TGTGCCAGTAGTATGGGGGCAGGTCAAAAACGGAACACTGAAGCTTTCTTT. Its protein is CASSMGAGQKRNTEAFF.